This T cell receptor (beta chain) was captured by sequencing in a study of blood T cell repertoires in COVID-19. Study-wide background: Sites across the United States, Italy and Spain contributed samples from acute and convalescent COVID-19. T cells, B-cell-depleted T cells, or PBMCs provided the cDNA or gDNA that served as material.

Original methodology: Amplification from reference gene primers served as the basis for estimated nucleated cell counts. Generated by immunoSEQ multiplex PCR, the TCRdb table keeps only in-frame clones and is missing some. V, J and clone size derive from that table, while D and trimming were established from the DNA sequence. The table includes a few hundred thousand clones, more than 80% detected once. The trim removed 3 bases at V and 0 bases at J, leaving 5 bases unmatched. Germline CDR1 reads KGHSH; CDR2 reads LQKENI. The CDR3 is made up of 16 amino acids. What was sequenced was peripheral blood. The clonotype comes from a man aged 25-45 years who had recovered from COVID-19. V usage is TRBV18 and J usage is TRBJ1-3; TRBD1 aligns across 7 bases. CDR3 coding DNA: TGTGCCAGCTCACCGGGGACAGCTACCTCTGGAAACACCATATATTTT. Its translation is CASSPGTATSGNTIYF.